The clone carrying this TCR beta chain was seen only a few times. The authors ran a second PCR of about 6 to 12 cycles using a sample-barcoded 5' primer and a J-beta primer mix. A single record per CDR3 protein comes from TCRdb applying MiXCR to the 5' RACE reads. The data show 900,000 to 950,000 distinct CDR3 sequences, around 29% seen once. This entry comes from a study of blood T cells in healthy people across ages. Germline-derived CDR1 and CDR2 are SGHVS and FQNEAQ. The germline V and J ends were trimmed by 3 bases and 0 bases, with 9 bases remaining between them. The CDR3 has 15 residues. These data were likewise used in another study, on T cells of mothers and their children. As that report states: Every microgram of extracted RNA entered cDNA synthesis, about 1.5 ug per 15 ul. The yield was over 8 million TCR beta CDR3 reads from each mother and some 3 million from each child. Unrelated pairs and related pairs have their TCR recombination output shaped similarly by thymic selection.

The chain links TRBV7-8 to TRBJ2-1; D may be TRBD1 (6 bases). Input material: blood. The source of this sequence is a woman aged 40 to 50 in good health. The CDR3 nucleotides are TGTGCCAGCAGCTTCCAGACAGGCTCCTACAATGAGCAGTTCTTC. Translation gives CASSFQTGSYNEQFF. The full variable domain, rest sourced from reference TRBV7-8 and TRBJ2-1, is GAGVSQSPRYKVAKRGQDVALRCDPISGHVSLFWYQQALGQGPEFLTYFQNEAQLDKSGLPSDRFFAERPEGSVSTLKIQRTQQEDSAVYLCASSFQTGSYNEQFFGPGTRLTVL.